This TCR beta chain was found in a study of shared clonotypes between healthy human individuals (dated by TCRdb to the early 2020s). At the level of the whole study: The cohort comprised a couple of women and three men aged 18 to 49 years. For each donor, three plates each were used for CD4 naive and CD4 memory, two plates were used for CD8 naive, and one plate was used for CD8 memory. To estimate repertoire size and how much clonotypes are shared between individuals, the study performed deep sequencing of blood TCR repertoires from 4 to 6 healthy adults. Different laboratories and diverse techniques were used to prepare libraries and sequence TCR repertoires, to increase sequencing depth and limit assay-specific biases. Each donor's leukapheresis produced roughly between roughly 0.85 and 10 billion PBMCs.

The CDR3 numbers 15 residues from cysteine through phenylalanine. This entry keeps only the CDR3 DNA: 45 bases, framed from base 1. Reading the germline V gene gives CDR1 MNHEY and CDR2 SVGAGI. V and J are trimmed by 4 bases and 4 bases, and the gene matches miss 4 bases of the junction. Using the deep immunoSEQ assay, multiplex PCR amplified TCR CDR3 regions from genomic DNA. Genomic DNA extracted from each cell subset was distributed evenly over all wells of several immunoSEQ 96-well plates, and each plate served as one replicate. Each replicate PCR for sorted subsets received approximately 200 ng genomic DNA, equal to tens of thousands of T cell genomes. The purified libraries were quantified using a Qubit 3.0 fluorometer, sized with a Bioanalyzer 2100, and then quantified again using the KAPA Library Quantification kit. Every immunoSEQ 96-well plate was sequenced on a separate single-read 150-cycle Illumina NextSeq 550 flow cell. Per the original workflow: Because the immunoSEQ output included only junctional sequences and no quality scores, the filtering could not be the same as the filtering used for full-length reads. Sequences were annotated with PyIR, a Python wrapper for IgBLAST v1.9, and V/J genes and CDR3 were assigned using IMGT germline references. Reads were removed for weak V/J assignments (E-value above 1e-6), missing CDR3, stop codons, out-of-frame junctions, or ambiguous translated residues. V3J clonotypes were defined by identical inferred V gene, J gene, and CDR3 amino acid sequence. To compute the percentage overlap between repertoires, the number of shared unique clonotypes was divided by the size of the smaller repertoire. Three approaches were used to assess repertoire richness: RTK rarefaction, the Chao1 estimator, and Recon v2.1 estimates of unobserved clonotypes. Generation probabilities were computed with OLGA for all TCRbeta clonotypes obtained by the gDNA method from several donors. Imported from immuneACCESS, the table was reduced by TCRdb to in-frame sequences with V and J called. These copies leave out some clones; in studies compared against another copy, an unresolved V gene accounts for under half, and the cause of the remainder is not known. The V and J calls and clone size were taken over from that table, and D and trimming were inferred from the DNA. The sample records over a million clones, about 84% of which are singletons. The ten largest clones add up to more than 0.5% of the sample.

As for this clone: Its target antigen remains unknown. Within one base of it there is no much larger clone, and no base qualities were kept.

Points the paper makes about the study in general: Higher generation probabilities were observed for clonotypes shared by all four sorted-subset donors than for non-shared clonotypes. Sampling was limited to blood, and TCR repertoires in tissue likely differ from TCR repertoires in blood. Based on pairwise subsampling, the degree of clonotype sharing among donors was expected to be affected by sequencing depth. About 5% of naive CD4, around 3.5% of naive CD8, roughly 2.4% of memory CD4, and 0.4% of memory CD8 clonotypes were shared across several donors. Naive subsets generally had larger estimated clonotype richness than memory subsets did. Incomplete sequencing was indicated by rarefaction of sorted-subset datasets, despite the large sequencing depth. The small number of donors limited the genetic and exposure-history diversity represented.

The donors were healthy, HIV-negative adults who had no recently reported acute infections or vaccinations. Only Caucasian adults living in Nashville, Tennessee, USA were represented among the donors. CD4+ T cells were enriched by magnetic negative selection; naive cells were then positively selected on CD45RA, and the negative fraction formed the memory subset. Blood was collected by leukapheresis, and PBMCs were isolated by Ficoll-Histopaque density gradient centrifugation and then cryopreserved in liquid nitrogen vapor phase. Analytical flow cytometry was used to check the purity and quantity of every magnetically sorted T cell population. Genomic DNA was isolated from every sorted fraction and measured by UV absorbance on a Nanodrop 2000c.

The sequenced sample consisted of memory CD4+ T cells from PBMCs. The cell subset or site label for this specimen denotes: CD45RA-negative fraction. The receptor chain draws on TRBV6-5 and TRBJ2-1; TRBD2 matches 10 bases in the middle. This clonotype was sampled from a man younger than 30 in good health. Some clones in this sample may be carry-over from other donors' samples. Read as DNA, the sequence is TGTGCCAGCAGTTCCCTAGCGGGAGAGTACAATGAGCAGTTCTTC. It codes for CASSSLAGEYNEQFF.